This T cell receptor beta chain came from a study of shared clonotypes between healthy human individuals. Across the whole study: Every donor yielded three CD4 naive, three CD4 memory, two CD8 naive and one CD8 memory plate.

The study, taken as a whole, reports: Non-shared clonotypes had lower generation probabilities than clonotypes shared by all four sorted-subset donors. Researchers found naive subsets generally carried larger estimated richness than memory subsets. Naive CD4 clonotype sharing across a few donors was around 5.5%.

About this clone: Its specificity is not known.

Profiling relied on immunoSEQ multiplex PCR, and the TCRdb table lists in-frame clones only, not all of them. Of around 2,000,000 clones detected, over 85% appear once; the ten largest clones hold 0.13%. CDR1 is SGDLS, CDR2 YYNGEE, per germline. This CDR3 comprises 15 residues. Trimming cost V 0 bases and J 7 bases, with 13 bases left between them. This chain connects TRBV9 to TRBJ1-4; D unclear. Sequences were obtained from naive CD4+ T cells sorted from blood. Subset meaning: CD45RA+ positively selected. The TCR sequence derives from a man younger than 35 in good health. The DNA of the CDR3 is TGTGCCAGCAGCGTAGAGGACCTTCCTAGTGAAAAACTGTTTTTT. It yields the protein CASSVEDLPSEKLFF.